This is a list of T cell receptor beta chains from one sample in a study of blood T cell repertoires in COVID-19. TCRdb's table, derived via immunoSEQ multiplex PCR, lists solely in-frame clones and lacks some. The sample gives 52,000 or so clones, less than 85% of which show up once; approximately 15% is in the top ten. The sequencing sample was made of peripheral blood. All receptors derive from a man aged 70 or older with active COVID-19. The CDR3 runs from the conserved cysteine through the conserved F or W. D genes are given only for firm matches. Clone size appears in some rows only: once, few, many, or a class for an expanded clone.

D | size | J | V | CDR3 | DNA
- | - | TRBJ2-1 | TRBV10-3 | CAIKNGSSYNEQFF | TGTGCCATCAAAAACGGTAGCTCCTACAATGAGCAGTTCTTC
- | few | TRBJ2-7 | TRBV6-2/TRBV6-3 | CASSPIRGSSYEQYF | TGTGCCAGCAGCCCGATCAGGGGCTCCTCCTACGAGCAGTACTTC
TRBD1 | - | TRBJ2-2 | TRBV19 | CASSTHRGSSTGELFF | TGTGCCAGTAGTACACACAGGGGGTCGAGCACCGGGGAGCTGTTTTTT
- | - | TRBJ2-3 | TRBV12-5 | CASGLGRGTDTQYF | TGTGCTAGTGGTTTGGGCAGGGGAACAGATACGCAGTATTTT
- | - | TRBJ2-1 | TRBV2 | CASRTAEVGEQFF | TGTGCCAGCAGGACGGCGGAGGTGGGTGAGCAGTTCTTC
- | - | TRBJ2-5 | TRBV5-8 | CASSLAGSLGTQYF | TGTGCCAGCAGCTTGGCGGGTTCCCTGGGGACCCAGTACTTC
TRBD1 | - | TRBJ1-4 | TRBV6-6 | CASRGQANEKLFF | TGTGCCAGCAGGGGACAGGCAAATGAAAAACTGTTTTTT
- | few | TRBJ1-5 | TRBV2 | CASSAQGVSNQPQHF | TGTGCCAGCAGTGCACAGGGAGTAAGCAATCAGCCCCAGCATTTT
- | - | TRBJ2-2 | TRBV18 | CAFSRGTGELFF | TGTGCCTTCTCAAGGGGAACCGGGGAGCTGTTTTTT
- | - | TRBJ2-1 | TRBV7-2 | CASSLERRSYNEQFF | TGTGCCAGCAGCTTAGAAAGGAGGTCCTACAATGAGCAGTTCTTC
- | - | TRBJ2-1 | TRBV27 | CASSFVGGVTYNEQFF | TGTGCCAGCAGTTTTGTTGGCGGGGTCACCTACAATGAGCAGTTCTTC
- | few | TRBJ2-1 | TRBV20-1 | CSATSNEQFF | TGCAGTGCTACCAGCAATGAGCAGTTCTTC
- | - | TRBJ1-4 | TRBV3-1/TRBV3-2 | CASSRRAGEEKLFF | TGTGCCAGCAGCCGTAGGGCAGGGGAAGAAAAACTGTTTTTT
TRBD2 | - | TRBJ2-1 | TRBV4-2 | CASSQQTSGDEQFF | TGTGCCAGCAGCCAGCAGACTAGCGGGGATGAGCAGTTCTTC
TRBD2 | once | TRBJ2-7 | TRBV4-1 | CASSPGTSATYEQYF | TGCGCCAGCAGCCCCGGGACTAGCGCGACCTACGAGCAGTACTTC
TRBD1 | - | TRBJ1-4 | TRBV2 | CASSGTGRVKLFF | TGTGCCAGCAGTGGGACAGGGCGGGTCAAACTGTTTTTT
- | - | TRBJ2-2 | TRBV9 | CASSVASGGFDTGELFF | TGTGCCAGCAGCGTAGCTTCGGGTGGTTTCGACACCGGGGAGCTGTTTTTT
- | - | TRBJ1-1 | TRBV6-2/TRBV6-3 | CASSKPQGNTEAFF | TGTGCCAGCAGTAAACCACAGGGGAACACTGAAGCTTTCTTT
TRBD1 | - | TRBJ2-7 | TRBV5-4 | CASSSRKTGGAYYEQYF | TGTGCCAGCAGCTCACGCAAGACAGGGGGCGCGTACTACGAGCAGTACTTC
- | few | TRBJ2-5 | TRBV18 | CASSPGLDGQETQYF | TGTGCCAGCTCACCAGGCCTAGATGGGCAAGAGACCCAGTACTTC
- | few | TRBJ2-6 | TRBV9 | CASSASPGANVLTF | TGTGCCAGCAGCGCCTCCCCTGGGGCCAACGTCCTGACTTTC
- | once | TRBJ2-3 | TRBV12-3/TRBV12-4 | CASRYTDTQYF | TGTGCCAGCAGATATACAGATACGCAGTATTTT
TRBD2 | - | TRBJ2-5 | TRBV25-1 | CASSGLAGVRETQYF | TGTGCCAGCAGTGGGCTAGCGGGAGTGCGGGAGACCCAGTACTTC
TRBD2 | - | TRBJ2-7 | TRBV10-3 | CAISDGSGSGTYEQYF | TGTGCCATCAGTGATGGTAGCGGGAGTGGAACCTACGAGCAGTACTTC
TRBD2 | - | TRBJ2-7 | TRBV19 | CASSIGLAAKEYF | TGTGCCAGTAGTATCGGACTAGCAGCCAAGGAGTACTTC
- | - | TRBJ2-1 | TRBV10-3 | CAISEYTENEQFF | TGTGCCATCTCGGAGTATACCGAGAATGAGCAGTTCTTC
TRBD2 | - | TRBJ2-5 | TRBV18 | CASSPAGGSRGTQYF | TGTGCCAGCTCACCTGCGGGAGGGTCCCGGGGGACCCAGTACTTC
- | - | TRBJ2-7 | TRBV6-1 | CASSEARGFYSSYEQYF | TGTGCCAGCAGTGAAGCGCGAGGGTTCTATAGCTCCTACGAGCAGTACTTC
TRBD1 | - | TRBJ2-2 | TRBV27 | CASSTWDSGELFF | TGTGCCAGCAGTACCTGGGACAGCGGGGAGCTGTTTTTT
TRBD2 | - | TRBJ2-5 | TRBV4-2 | CASSLIGTKQETQYF | TGTGCCAGCAGCCTTATCGGGACTAAACAAGAGACCCAGTACTTC
TRBD2 | - | TRBJ2-3 | TRBV28 | CASSSGLADFTDTQYF | TGTGCCAGCAGCTCTGGACTAGCAGACTTCACAGATACGCAGTATTTT
TRBD1 | - | TRBJ1-2 | TRBV2 | CASRLYRGEFSLGGYTF | TGTGCCAGCAGGTTATACAGGGGTGAATTCTCCCTGGGTGGCTACACCTTC
TRBD1 | - | TRBJ1-5 | TRBV7-9 | CASSMGQVNQPQHF | TGTGCCAGCAGCATGGGACAGGTTAATCAGCCCCAGCATTTT
TRBD1 | few | TRBJ2-1 | TRBV5-6 | CASSYQNRGAYNEQFF | TGTGCCAGCAGCTATCAGAACAGGGGGGCCTATAATGAGCAGTTCTTC
TRBD2 | few | TRBJ2-7 | TRBV11-2 | CASSFSGRTGEQYF | TGTGCCAGCAGCTTTAGCGGGAGAACCGGTGAGCAGTACTTC
TRBD2 | - | TRBJ2-1 | TRBV15 | CATRLAGGGNEQFF | TGTGCCACCCGACTAGCGGGAGGGGGTAATGAGCAGTTCTTC
- | - | TRBJ1-5 | TRBV5-4 | CASSLGAGSGQPQHF | TGTGCCAGCAGCTTGGGGGCAGGGTCCGGTCAGCCCCAGCATTTT
- | - | TRBJ1-2 | TRBV6-2/TRBV6-3 | CASSTVVAGYTF | TGTGCCAGCAGCACGGTTGTCGCTGGCTACACCTTC
TRBD2 | - | TRBJ2-1 | TRBV7-3 | CASSLTAGGKGEQFF | TGTGCCAGCAGCTTAACGGCGGGAGGGAAGGGTGAGCAGTTCTTC
- | - | TRBJ1-5 | TRBV3-1/TRBV3-2 | CASSPNTNNQPQHF | TGTGCCAGCAGCCCGAACACAAACAATCAGCCCCAGCATTTT
- | - | TRBJ2-2 | TRBV6-4 | CASSVEGATGELFF | TGTGCCAGCAGTGTAGAAGGGGCTACCGGGGAGCTGTTTTTT
TRBD1 | - | TRBJ2-7 | TRBV7-2 | CASRRGQGSSEQYF | TGTGCCAGCAGACGCGGACAGGGTTCGAGCGAGCAGTACTTC
- | once | TRBJ2-7 | TRBV7-2 | CASSPKAGVGSYEQYF | TGTGCCAGCAGCCCAAAGGCCGGGGTGGGCTCCTACGAGCAGTACTTC
TRBD1 | - | TRBJ1-1 | TRBV5-6 | CASSLGTVNTEAFF | TGTGCCAGCAGCTTAGGGACAGTGAACACTGAAGCTTTCTTT
TRBD1 | - | TRBJ2-7 | TRBV14 | CASSQGQGYEQYF | TGTGCCAGCAGCCAAGGACAGGGATACGAGCAGTACTTC
TRBD2 | - | TRBJ2-3 | TRBV11-2 | CASSLDSAGPTDTQYF | TGTGCCAGCAGCTTAGATTCAGCGGGACCCACAGATACGCAGTATTTT
- | - | TRBJ2-7 | TRBV21-1 | CASSFRGLATSYEQYF | TGTGCCAGCAGCTTCAGGGGGCTAGCGACCTCCTACGAGCAGTACTTC
- | - | TRBJ1-3 | TRBV2 | CASSEAGGSSGNTIYF | TGTGCCAGCAGTGAAGCAGGTGGGAGCTCTGGAAACACCATATATTTT
- | - | TRBJ2-7 | TRBV2 | CASSEALWQGRDEQYF | TGTGCCAGCAGTGAAGCGCTATGGCAGGGCAGGGACGAGCAGTACTTC